This TCR beta chain was captured in a study of cytomegalovirus exposure and HLA in healthy donors. Comment on this clone: Its antigen remains unidentified.

CDR3 length: 15 amino acids. The germline CDR1 and CDR2 sequences are SGDLS and YYNGEE. The V end was cut by 0 bases, the J end by 4 bases, with 13 bases between. PCR involved 60 Vbeta and 13 Jbeta primers. Repertoires were generated with immunoSEQ multiplex PCR, while TCRdb's copy carries only in-frame clones and drops some. The table shows about 68,000 clones, with over 75% occurring only once. Study findings and constraints: Looking again later, the authors saw that most CMV-associated TCR beta chains seemed HLA-restricted. There were reportedly fewer N-insertions in an Asian-associated ancestry cluster than the roughly 610-donor mean, in a later analysis.

The donors were healthy bone marrow donors. J is TRBJ2-5 and V is TRBV9; D possibly corresponds to TRBD2 (5 bases). Sequenced material: PBMCs. The clonotype originates from a human donor in good health. CDR3 in amino acids: CASSVGASFSETQYF. In DNA form, the CDR3 reads TGTGCCAGCAGCGTAGGGGCTAGCTTCTCAGAGACCCAGTACTTC.